The clone carrying this T cell receptor (beta chain) was found a few times. What it recognizes is unknown. Each CDR3 protein gets one entry after TCRdb re-called the RT-PCR reads with MiXCR. Of about 540,000 distinct CDR3 sequences in the sample, around 21% were seen once. Trimming removed 0 bases from V and 0 bases from J, with 6 bases in between. CDR3 length: 16 amino acids. Germline V gene data show CDR1 as LGHNA and CDR2 as YSLEER. The data were obtained in a study of response to subunit inactivated influenza vaccine. The study, taken as a whole, reports: Each seasonal influenza vaccination recruits few new T cells, the authors suggested.

The same sample was also used in a study of T cells expressing NK-cell markers. That report notes: UMIs accompanied the 5'RACE template switching by which TCR beta cDNA was made. An anti-gamma-delta TCR antibody was added in several experiments. It restricted sorting to alpha-beta TCR-expressing T cells. Several donors' CD3+CD56-NKG2C+ cells were dominated by the same clonotypes.

The rearrangement joins TRBV4-3 to TRBJ2-6; D is unresolved. This receptor was taken from a man over 45 who received an inactivated influenza vaccine. The sequenced sample was CD4+ T cells sorted from PBMCs, obtained approximately 12 days after vaccination. The CDR3 nucleotides are TGCGCCAGCAGCCAAGATTTTAACTCTGGGGCCAACGTCCTGACTTTC. This codes for CASSQDFNSGANVLTF.